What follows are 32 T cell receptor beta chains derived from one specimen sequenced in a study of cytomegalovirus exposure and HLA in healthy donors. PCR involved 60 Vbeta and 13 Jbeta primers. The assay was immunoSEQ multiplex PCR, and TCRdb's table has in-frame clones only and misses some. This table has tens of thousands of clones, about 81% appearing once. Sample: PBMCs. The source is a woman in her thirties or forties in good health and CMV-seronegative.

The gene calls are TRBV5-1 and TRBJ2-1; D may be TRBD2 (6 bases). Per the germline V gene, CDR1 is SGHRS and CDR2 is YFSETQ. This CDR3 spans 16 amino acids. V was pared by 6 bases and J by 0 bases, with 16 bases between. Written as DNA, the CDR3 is TGCGCCAGCACTCCGGGACTTTCGCTCTCCTACAATGAGCAGTTCTTC. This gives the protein CASTPGLSLSYNEQFF. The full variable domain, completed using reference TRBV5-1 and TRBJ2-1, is KAGVTQTPRYLIKTRGQQVTLSCSPISGHRSVSWYQQTPGQGLQFLFEYFSETQRNKGNFPGRFSGRQFSNSRSEMNVSTLELGDSALYLCASTPGLSLSYNEQFFGPGTRLTVL.

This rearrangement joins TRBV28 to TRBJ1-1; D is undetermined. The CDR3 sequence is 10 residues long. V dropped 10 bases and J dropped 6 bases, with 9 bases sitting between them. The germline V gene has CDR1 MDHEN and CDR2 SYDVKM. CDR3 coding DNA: TGTGCCACCCAGAGGGCTGAAGCTTTCTTT. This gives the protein CATQRAEAFF.

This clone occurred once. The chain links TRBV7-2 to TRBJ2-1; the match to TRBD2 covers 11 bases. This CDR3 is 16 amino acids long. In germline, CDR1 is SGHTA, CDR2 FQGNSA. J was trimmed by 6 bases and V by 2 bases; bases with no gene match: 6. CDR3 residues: CASSLSLAGVGNEQFF. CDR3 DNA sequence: TGTGCCAGCAGCTTATCACTAGCGGGAGTAGGCAATGAGCAGTTCTTC.

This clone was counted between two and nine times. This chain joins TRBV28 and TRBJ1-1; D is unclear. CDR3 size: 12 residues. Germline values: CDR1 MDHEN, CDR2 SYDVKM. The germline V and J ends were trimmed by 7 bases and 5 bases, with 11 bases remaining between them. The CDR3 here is CASTSSGTEAFF. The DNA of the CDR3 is TGTGCCAGCACTTCTTCGGGAACTGAAGCTTTCTTT.

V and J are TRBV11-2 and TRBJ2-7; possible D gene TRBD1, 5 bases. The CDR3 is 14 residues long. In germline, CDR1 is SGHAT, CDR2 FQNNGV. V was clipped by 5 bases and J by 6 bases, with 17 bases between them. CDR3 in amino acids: CASSPPGRVGEQYF. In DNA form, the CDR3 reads TGTGCCAGCAGCCCCCCCGGCAGGGTCGGCGAGCAGTACTTC.

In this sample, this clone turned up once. The CDR3 bases are TGTGCCAGCAGCACAGGGACAGGGATCAATCAGCCCCAGCATTTT. This translates into CASSTGTGINQPQHF. This chain links TRBV7-2 with TRBJ1-5; 9 bases align to TRBD1. With 5 bases clipped from V and 3 bases from J, the junction kept 5 bases outside the gene matches. From germline, CDR1 is SGHTA and CDR2 FQGNSA. The CDR3 runs 15 residues.

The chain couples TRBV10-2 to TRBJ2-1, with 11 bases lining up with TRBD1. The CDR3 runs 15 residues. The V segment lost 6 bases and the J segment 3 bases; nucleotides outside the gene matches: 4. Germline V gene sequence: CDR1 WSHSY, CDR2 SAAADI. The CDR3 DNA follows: TGCGCCAGCAGCCTCGGGACAGGGGGCTACAATGAGCAGTTCTTC. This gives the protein CASSLGTGGYNEQFF.

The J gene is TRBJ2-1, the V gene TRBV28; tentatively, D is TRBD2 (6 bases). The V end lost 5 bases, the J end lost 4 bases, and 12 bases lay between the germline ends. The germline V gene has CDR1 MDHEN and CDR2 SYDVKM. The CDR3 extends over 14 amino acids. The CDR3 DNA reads TGTGCCAGCAGTCCAATGGGGGGTTACAATGAGCAGTTCTTC. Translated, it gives CASSPMGGYNEQFF.

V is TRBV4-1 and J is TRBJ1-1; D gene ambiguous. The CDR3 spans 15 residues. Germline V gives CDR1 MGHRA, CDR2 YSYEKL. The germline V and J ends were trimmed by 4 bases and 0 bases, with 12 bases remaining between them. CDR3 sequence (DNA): TGCGCCAGCAGCCCCCTTGACTCCATGAACACTGAAGCTTTCTTT. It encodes CASSPLDSMNTEAFF.

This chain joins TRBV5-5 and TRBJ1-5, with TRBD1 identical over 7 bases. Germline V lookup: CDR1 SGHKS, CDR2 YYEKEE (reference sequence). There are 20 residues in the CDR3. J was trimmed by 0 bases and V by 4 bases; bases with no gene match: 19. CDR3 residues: CASSPWAGGTGAYSNQPQHF. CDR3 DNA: TGTGCCAGCAGCCCGTGGGCGGGGGGCACAGGGGCTTATAGCAATCAGCCCCAGCATTTT.

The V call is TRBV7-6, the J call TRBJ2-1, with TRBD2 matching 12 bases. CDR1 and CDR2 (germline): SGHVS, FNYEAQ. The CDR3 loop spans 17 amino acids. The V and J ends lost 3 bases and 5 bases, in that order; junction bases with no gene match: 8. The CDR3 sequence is CASSFLAGGRKNNEQFF. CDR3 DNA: TGTGCCAGCAGCTTTCTAGCGGGAGGGCGAAAAAACAATGAGCAGTTCTTC.

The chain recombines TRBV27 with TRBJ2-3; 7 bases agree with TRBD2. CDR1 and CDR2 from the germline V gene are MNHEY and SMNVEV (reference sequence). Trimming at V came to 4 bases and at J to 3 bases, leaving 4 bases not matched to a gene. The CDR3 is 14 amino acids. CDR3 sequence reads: CASSWGGRTDTQYF. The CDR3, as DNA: TGTGCCAGCAGTTGGGGGGGGAGAACAGATACGCAGTATTTT.

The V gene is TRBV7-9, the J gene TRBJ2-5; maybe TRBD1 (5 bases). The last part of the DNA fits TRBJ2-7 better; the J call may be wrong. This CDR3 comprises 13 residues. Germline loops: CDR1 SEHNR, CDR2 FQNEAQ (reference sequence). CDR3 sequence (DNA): TGTGCCAGCAGCCAGGGCACAGCCTACGAGCAGTACTTC. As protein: CASSQGTAYEQYF.

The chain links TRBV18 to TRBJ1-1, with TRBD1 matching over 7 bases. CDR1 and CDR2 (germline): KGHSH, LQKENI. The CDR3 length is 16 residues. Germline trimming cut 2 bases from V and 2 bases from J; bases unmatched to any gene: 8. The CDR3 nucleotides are TGTGCCAGCTCACCAGGGACAGCCCCAGGTAACACTGAAGCTTTCTTT. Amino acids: CASSPGTAPGNTEAFF.

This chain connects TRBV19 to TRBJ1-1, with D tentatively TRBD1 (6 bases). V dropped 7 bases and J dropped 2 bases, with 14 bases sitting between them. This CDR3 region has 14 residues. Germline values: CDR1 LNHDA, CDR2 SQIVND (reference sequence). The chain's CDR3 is CASILGTTNTEAFF. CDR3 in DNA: TGTGCCAGTATCCTTGGGACAACAAACACTGAAGCTTTCTTT.

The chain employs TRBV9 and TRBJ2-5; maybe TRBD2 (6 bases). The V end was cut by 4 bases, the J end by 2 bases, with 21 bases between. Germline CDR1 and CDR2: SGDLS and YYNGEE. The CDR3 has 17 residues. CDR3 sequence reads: CASSPPRTDYIQETQYF. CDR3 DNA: TGTGCCAGCAGCCCCCCCCGGACGGACTACATACAAGAGACCCAGTACTTC.

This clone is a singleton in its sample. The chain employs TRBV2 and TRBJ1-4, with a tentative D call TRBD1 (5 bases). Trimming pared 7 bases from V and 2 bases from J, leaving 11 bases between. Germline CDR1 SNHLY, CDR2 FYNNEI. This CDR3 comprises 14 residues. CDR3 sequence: CASTWKGTNEKLFF. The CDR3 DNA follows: TGTGCCAGCACCTGGAAGGGGACTAATGAAAAACTGTTTTTT.

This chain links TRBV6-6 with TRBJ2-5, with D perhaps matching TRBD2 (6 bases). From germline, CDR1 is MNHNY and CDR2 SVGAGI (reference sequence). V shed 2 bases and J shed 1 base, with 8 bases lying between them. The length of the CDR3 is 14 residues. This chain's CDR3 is CASSYGGIQETQYF. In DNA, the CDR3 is TGTGCCAGCAGTTACGGCGGGATCCAAGAGACCCAGTACTTC.

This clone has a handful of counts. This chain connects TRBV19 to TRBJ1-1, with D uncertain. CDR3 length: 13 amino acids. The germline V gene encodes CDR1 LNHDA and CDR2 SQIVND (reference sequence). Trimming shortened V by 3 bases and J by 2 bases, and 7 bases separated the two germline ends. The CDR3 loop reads CASSMSLNTEAFF. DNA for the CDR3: TGTGCCAGTAGTATGAGCCTTAACACTGAAGCTTTCTTT.

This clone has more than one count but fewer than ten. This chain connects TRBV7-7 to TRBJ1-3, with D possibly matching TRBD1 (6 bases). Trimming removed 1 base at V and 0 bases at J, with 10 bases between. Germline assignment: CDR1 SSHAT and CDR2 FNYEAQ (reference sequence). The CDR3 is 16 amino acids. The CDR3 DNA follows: TGTGCCAGCAGCTTAGGTCCAGGGGCCTCTGGAAACACCATATATTTT. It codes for CASSLGPGASGNTIYF.

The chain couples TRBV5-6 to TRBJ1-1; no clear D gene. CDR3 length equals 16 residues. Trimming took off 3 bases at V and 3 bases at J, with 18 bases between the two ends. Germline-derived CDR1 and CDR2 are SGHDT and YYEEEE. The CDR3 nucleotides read TGTGCCAGCAGCTCGACTCTTGCCACCTTTGACACTGAAGCTTTCTTT. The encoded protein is CASSSTLATFDTEAFF.

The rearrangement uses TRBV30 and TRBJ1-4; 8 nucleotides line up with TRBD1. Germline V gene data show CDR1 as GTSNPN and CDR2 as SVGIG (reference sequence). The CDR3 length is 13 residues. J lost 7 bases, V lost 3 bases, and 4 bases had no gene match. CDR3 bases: TGTGCCTGGAGGTCCAGGGGGCCTGAAAAACTGTTTTTT. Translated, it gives CAWRSRGPEKLFF.

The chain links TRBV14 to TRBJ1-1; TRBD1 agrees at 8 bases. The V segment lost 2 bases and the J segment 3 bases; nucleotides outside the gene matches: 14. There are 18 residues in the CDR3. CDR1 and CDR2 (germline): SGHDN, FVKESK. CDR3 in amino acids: CASSQPLTGAFWDTEAFF. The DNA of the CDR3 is TGTGCCAGCAGCCAACCCCTGACAGGGGCTTTTTGGGACACTGAAGCTTTCTTT.

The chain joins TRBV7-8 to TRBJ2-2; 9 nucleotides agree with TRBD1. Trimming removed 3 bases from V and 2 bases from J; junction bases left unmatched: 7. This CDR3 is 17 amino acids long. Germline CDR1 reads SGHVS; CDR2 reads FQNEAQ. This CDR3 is CASSFRQGVPNTGELFF. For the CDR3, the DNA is TGTGCCAGCAGCTTCCGACAGGGGGTCCCTAACACCGGGGAGCTGTTTTTT.

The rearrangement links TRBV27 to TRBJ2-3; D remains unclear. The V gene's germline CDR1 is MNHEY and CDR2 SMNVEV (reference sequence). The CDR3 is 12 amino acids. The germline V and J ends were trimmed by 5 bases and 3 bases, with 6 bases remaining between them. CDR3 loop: CASSPRTDTQYF. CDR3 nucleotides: TGTGCCAGCAGTCCTAGGACAGATACGCAGTATTTT.

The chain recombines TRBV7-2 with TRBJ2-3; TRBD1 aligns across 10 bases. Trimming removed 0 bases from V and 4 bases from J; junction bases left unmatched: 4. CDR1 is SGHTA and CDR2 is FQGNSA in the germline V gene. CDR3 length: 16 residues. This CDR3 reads CASSLAMTGGADTQYF. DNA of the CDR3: TGTGCCAGCAGCTTAGCGATGACAGGGGGCGCAGATACGCAGTATTTT.

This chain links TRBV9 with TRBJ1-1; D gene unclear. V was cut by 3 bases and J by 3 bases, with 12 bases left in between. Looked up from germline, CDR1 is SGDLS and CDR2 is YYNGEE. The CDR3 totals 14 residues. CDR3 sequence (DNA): TGTGCCAGCAGCGCTATAGTAACTGACACTGAAGCTTTCTTT. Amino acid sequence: CASSAIVTDTEAFF.

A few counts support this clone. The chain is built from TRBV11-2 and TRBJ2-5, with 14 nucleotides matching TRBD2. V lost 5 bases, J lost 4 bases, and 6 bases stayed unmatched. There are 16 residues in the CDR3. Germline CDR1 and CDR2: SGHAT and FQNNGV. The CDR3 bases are TGTGCCAGCAGCCCTGGGACTAGCGGGAGCGGAGAGACCCAGTACTTC. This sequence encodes CASSPGTSGSGETQYF.

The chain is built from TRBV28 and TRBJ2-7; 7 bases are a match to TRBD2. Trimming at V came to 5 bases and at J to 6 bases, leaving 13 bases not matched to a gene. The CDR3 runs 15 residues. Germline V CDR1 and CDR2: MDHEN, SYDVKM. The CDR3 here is CASSPNTPWGGEQYF. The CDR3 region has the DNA TGTGCCAGCAGTCCGAACACTCCATGGGGGGGCGAGCAGTACTTC.

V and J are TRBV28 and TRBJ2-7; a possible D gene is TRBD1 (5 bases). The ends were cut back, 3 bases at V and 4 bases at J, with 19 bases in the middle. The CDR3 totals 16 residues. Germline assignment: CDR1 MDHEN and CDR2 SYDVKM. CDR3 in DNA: TGTGCCAGCAGTTTTTTCAAGGGGCCTTTTTCTTACGAGCAGTACTTC. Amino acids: CASSFFKGPFSYEQYF.

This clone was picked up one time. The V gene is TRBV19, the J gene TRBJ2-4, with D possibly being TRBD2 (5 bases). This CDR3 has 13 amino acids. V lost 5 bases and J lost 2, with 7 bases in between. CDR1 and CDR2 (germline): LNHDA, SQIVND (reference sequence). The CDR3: CASSPGTKNIQYF. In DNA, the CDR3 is TGTGCCAGTAGTCCCGGGACCAAAAACATTCAGTACTTC. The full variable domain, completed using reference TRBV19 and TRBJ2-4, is DGGITQSPKYLFRKEGQNVTLSCEQNLNHDAMYWYRQDPGQGLRLIYYSQIVNDFQKGDIAEGYSVSREKKESFPLTVTSAQKNPTAFYLCASSPGTKNIQYFGAGTRLSVL.

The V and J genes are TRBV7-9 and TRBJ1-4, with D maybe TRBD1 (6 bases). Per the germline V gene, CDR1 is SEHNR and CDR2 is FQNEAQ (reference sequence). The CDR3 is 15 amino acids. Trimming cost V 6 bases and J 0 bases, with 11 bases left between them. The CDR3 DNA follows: TGTGCCAGCAGGACAGGCCTAGCAACTAATGAAAAACTGTTTTTT. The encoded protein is CASRTGLATNEKLFF. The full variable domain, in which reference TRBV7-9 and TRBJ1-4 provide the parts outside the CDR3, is DTGVSQNPRHKITKRGQNVTFRCDPISEHNRLYWYRQTLGQGPEFLTYFQNEAQLEKSRLLSDRFSAERPKGSFSTLEIQRTEQGDSAMYLCASRTGLATNEKLFFGSGTQLSVL.